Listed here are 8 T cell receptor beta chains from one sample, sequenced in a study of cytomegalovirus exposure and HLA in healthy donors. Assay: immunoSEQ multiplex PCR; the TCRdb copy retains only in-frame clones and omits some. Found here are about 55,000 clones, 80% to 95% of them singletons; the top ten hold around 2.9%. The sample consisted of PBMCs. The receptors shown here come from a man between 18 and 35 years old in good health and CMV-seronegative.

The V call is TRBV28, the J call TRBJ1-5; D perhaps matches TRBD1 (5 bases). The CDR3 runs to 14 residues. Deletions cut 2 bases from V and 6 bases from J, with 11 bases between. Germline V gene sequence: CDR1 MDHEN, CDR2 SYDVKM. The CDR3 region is CASSLMGGVQPQHF. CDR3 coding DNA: TGTGCCAGCAGTTTAATGGGGGGTGTTCAGCCCCAGCATTTT.

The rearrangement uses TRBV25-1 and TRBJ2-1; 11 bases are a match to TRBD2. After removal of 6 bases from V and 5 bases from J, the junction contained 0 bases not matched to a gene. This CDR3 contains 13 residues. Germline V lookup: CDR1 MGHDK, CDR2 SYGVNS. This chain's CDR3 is CASRTSGNNEQFF. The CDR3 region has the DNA TGTGCCAGCAGGACTAGCGGGAACAATGAGCAGTTCTTC. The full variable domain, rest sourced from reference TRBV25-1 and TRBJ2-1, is EADIYQTPRYLVIGTGKKITLECSQTMGHDKMYWYQQDPGMELHLIHYSYGVNSTEKGDLSSESTVSRIRTEHFPLTLESARPSHTSQYLCASRTSGNNEQFFGPGTRLTVL.

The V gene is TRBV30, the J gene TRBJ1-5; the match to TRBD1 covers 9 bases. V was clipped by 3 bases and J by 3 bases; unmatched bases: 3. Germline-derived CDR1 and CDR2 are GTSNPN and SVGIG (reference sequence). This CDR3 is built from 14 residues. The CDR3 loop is CAWSWDRDNQPQHF. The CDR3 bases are TGTGCCTGGAGCTGGGACAGGGACAATCAGCCCCAGCATTTT.

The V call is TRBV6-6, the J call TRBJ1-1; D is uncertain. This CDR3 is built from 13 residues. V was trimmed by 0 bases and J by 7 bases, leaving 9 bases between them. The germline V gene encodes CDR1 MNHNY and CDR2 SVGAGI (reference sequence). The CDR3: CASSYSSGFEAFF. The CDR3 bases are TGTGCCAGCAGTTACTCCTCGGGGTTTGAAGCTTTCTTT.

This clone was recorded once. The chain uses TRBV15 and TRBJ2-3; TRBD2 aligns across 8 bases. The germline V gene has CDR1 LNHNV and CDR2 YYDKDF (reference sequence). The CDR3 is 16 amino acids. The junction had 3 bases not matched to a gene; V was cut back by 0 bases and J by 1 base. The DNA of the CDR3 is TGTGCCACCAGCAGAGATCGGGAGGGAGGCACAGATACGCAGTATTTT. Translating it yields CATSRDREGGTDTQYF.

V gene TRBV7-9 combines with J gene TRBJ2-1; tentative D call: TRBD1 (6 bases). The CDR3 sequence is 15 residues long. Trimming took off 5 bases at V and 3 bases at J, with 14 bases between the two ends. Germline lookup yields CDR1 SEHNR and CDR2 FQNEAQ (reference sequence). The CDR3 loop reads CASSRTLDSYNEQFF. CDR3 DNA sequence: TGTGCCAGCAGCCGTACACTGGACAGCTACAATGAGCAGTTCTTC.

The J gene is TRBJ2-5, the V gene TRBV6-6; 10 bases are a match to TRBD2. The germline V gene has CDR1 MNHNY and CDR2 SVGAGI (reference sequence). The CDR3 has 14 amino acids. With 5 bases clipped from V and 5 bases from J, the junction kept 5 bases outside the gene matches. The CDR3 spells CASSVTSGKETQYF. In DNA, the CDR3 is TGTGCCAGCAGTGTTACTAGCGGGAAGGAGACCCAGTACTTC.

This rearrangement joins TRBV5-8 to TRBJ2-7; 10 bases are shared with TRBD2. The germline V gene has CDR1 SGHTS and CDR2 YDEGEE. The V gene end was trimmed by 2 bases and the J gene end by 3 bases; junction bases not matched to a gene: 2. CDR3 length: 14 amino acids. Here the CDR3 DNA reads TGTGCCAGCAGCTTCGGACTAGCGGACTACGAGCAGTACTTC. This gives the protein CASSFGLADYEQYF.